The present entry profiles one TCR beta chain with its context. MiXCR, run by TCRdb on the RT-PCR reads, gives a single entry per CDR3 protein. The repertoire holds 650,000 to 800,000 distinct CDR3 sequences, with approximately 14% as singletons. The CDR3 consists of 15 residues. The ends were cut back, 7 bases at V and 5 bases at J, with 23 bases in the middle. Germline V lookup: CDR1 DFQATT, CDR2 SNEGSKA (reference sequence). The sequence derives from a female donor in good health, serving as a healthy control. The V call is TRBV20-1, the J call TRBJ1-2; D is perhaps TRBD1 (5 bases). The sample consisted of memory CD4+ T cells from blood. CDR3: CSVKAGRIGWYGYTF. The CDR3 nucleotides read TGCAGTGTGAAGGCAGGGAGGATCGGATGGTATGGCTACACCTTC.